Each of the 7 T cell receptor beta chains below was sequenced from the same sample in a study of HIV-infected patients and healthy controls. TCRdb re-analysed the 5' RACE reads in MiXCR, keeping a single row per CDR3 protein. The sample holds 60,000 to 70,000 distinct CDR3 sequences, 15% to 20% seen once. The sample comprised CD4+ T cells from blood. These receptors all come from a human donor in good health.

This clonotype has at least ten counts. The V call is TRBV5-1, the J call TRBJ2-5, with 8 bases lining up with TRBD1. This CDR3 spans 15 amino acids. From germline, CDR1 is SGHRS and CDR2 YFSETQ. After removal of 3 bases from V and 2 bases from J, the junction contained 6 bases not matched to a gene. The CDR3 nucleotides are TGCGCCAGCAGCTCGGACAGGGTTGGGCAAGAGACCCAGTACTTC. It encodes CASSSDRVGQETQYF.

Here the CDR3 DNA reads TGTGCCAGCAGTCGTCGACAGGGCTATAATGAAAAACTGTTTTTT. Translating it yields CASSRRQGYNEKLFF. V is TRBV5-6 and J is TRBJ1-4, with 7 bases aligning to TRBD1. Trimming took 5 bases from V and 4 from J; bases not matched to a gene: 8. This CDR3 region has 15 residues. The germline CDR1 and CDR2 sequences are SGHDT and YYEEEE.

This clonotype was recorded at least ten times. V usage is TRBV10-3 and J usage is TRBJ1-1, with D possibly TRBD1 on 5 matching bases. Deletions cut 7 bases from V and 0 bases from J, with 18 bases between. This CDR3 region has 16 residues. The germline V gene has CDR1 ENHRY and CDR2 SYGVKD. The CDR3 is CAIKKGPMLMNTEAFF. DNA for the CDR3: TGTGCCATCAAAAAGGGACCTATGCTCATGAACACTGAAGCTTTCTTT.

The rearrangement uses TRBV24-1 and TRBJ2-3; 7 bases match TRBD2. This CDR3 spans 16 amino acids. Germline V gene lookup returns CDR1 KGHDR and CDR2 SFDVKD. J was trimmed by 0 bases and V by 0 bases; bases with no gene match: 2. The CDR3 DNA follows: TGTGCCACCAGTGATTTGGGGAGGGATAGCACAGATACGCAGTATTTT. This translates into CATSDLGRDSTDTQYF.

This clonotype was counted between two and nine times. The rearrangement joins TRBV7-3 to TRBJ1-2; 7 bases are shared with TRBD1. Germline lookup yields CDR1 SGHTA and CDR2 FQGTGA. Trimming at V came to 3 bases and at J to 7 bases, leaving 5 bases not matched to a gene. The CDR3 loop spans 13 amino acids. CDR3 in DNA: TGTGCCAGCAGCTTCCGCGAGGGGGCTGGCTACACCTTC. Protein product: CASSFREGAGYTF.

This clonotype was recorded many times. The chain employs TRBV6-2 or TRBV6-3 and TRBJ2-3; D might be TRBD2 (5 bases). CDR1 is MNHEY and CDR2 is SVGEGT in the germline V gene. Trimming took 2 bases from V and 1 from J, leaving 10 bases between them. The CDR3 consists of 15 residues. The CDR3 here is CASSYVRGGTDTQYF. The CDR3 DNA follows: TGTGCCAGCAGTTACGTTCGGGGAGGCACAGATACGCAGTATTTT.

This clonotype appeared many times. The V gene is TRBV10-3, the J gene TRBJ2-5; TRBD1 matches at 8 bases. In germline, CDR1 is ENHRY, CDR2 SYGVKD. The CDR3 loop spans 16 amino acids. Trimming took 5 bases from V and 7 from J; bases not matched to a gene: 15. The CDR3 coding sequence is TGTGCCATCAGTAAACCTGGACAGGGACTGATCGGGACCCAGTACTTC. Encoded protein: CAISKPGQGLIGTQYF.